The present T cell receptor (beta chain) was sequenced within a study of cytomegalovirus exposure and HLA in healthy donors. Deletions cut 2 bases from V and 2 bases from J, with 11 bases between. The CDR3 has 14 residues. Germline loops: CDR1 GTSNPN, CDR2 SVGIG (reference sequence). 13 Jbeta primers and 60 Vbeta primers were used for the PCR. Clones were read by immunoSEQ multiplex PCR, and TCRdb kept only the in-frame ones, dropping some. The profile covers over 25,000 clones, with 62% appearing a single time and 42% taken by the ten largest. V and J are TRBV30 and TRBJ2-3, with a weak D call TRBD2 (6 bases). The sequence came from a male donor in good health and CMV-seropositive. Sequenced: PBMCs. CDR3 DNA sequence: TGTGCCTGGAGTCCCGGGACTTACACAGATACGCAGTATTTT. The encoded protein is CAWSPGTYTDTQYF.